This T cell receptor beta chain was sequenced during a study of blood T cells in healthy people across ages (dated by TCRdb to about 2015). Concerning the study at large: Template switching captured roughly one uniquely barcoded TCR beta cDNA molecule per two T cells in model experiments. The donors were divided into four age groups: young (average around 17 years), middle-aged (around 41), aged (around 59) and long-lived (about 90). To avoid experimental bias, donors of different ages were distributed randomly across sequencing lanes. Using deep sequencing normalized with unique cDNA molecular identifiers, the study measured how TCR beta repertoire diversity changes with age. The study analyzed two additional independent replicas of 1 million unique cDNA reads from the same blood draw for two donors, one aged 18 to 29 and one aged 80 or older.

The CDR3 spans 14 residues, from the cysteine through the phenylalanine. Only the CDR3 DNA is retained, 42 bases long and in frame from the first base. As encoded in the germline V gene (reference sequence), CDR1 is DFQATT while CDR2 is SNEGSKA. Library method: 5' RACE. A second roughly 6 to 11 cycle PCR used a sample-barcoded 5' primer and a J-beta primer mix. A template-switch 5' adaptor carrying 12 random nucleotides introduced a unique molecular identifier onto each TCR beta cDNA molecule. Each sample yielded at least 2.5 million CDR3-containing paired-end reads. The Mint cDNA synthesis kit, primed by a TRBC-specific oligonucleotide, was used to synthesize first-strand cDNA from all RNA. Following uracil-DNA glycosylase treatment, a first 18-cycle PCR with universal primers M1SS and BC2_uni_R was performed on all cDNA. On the study's bioinformatics: For normalization, 1 million high-quality reads, each with a distinct molecular identifier, were randomly selected from each sample. Reads sharing molecular identifiers were discarded rather than binned into consensus sequences. MiTCR, with a Q25 quality threshold and the strictest error-elimination algorithm, was used for CDR3 identification, clonotype clustering and error correction. A nonparametric unseen species model with Euler transformation was used to estimate a lower bound on total TCR beta diversity. TCRdb trimmed the raw reads at Q25, called clones with MiXCR and kept productive beta chains. Identical CDR3 proteins give one entry, which carries the most common genes and DNA. None of the V and J calls come from the authors' own analysis; TCRdb made them. The sample table contains some 1,800,000 distinct CDR3 sequences; only one count was recorded for about 39% of them. The top ten constitute 23% of the sample.

In its sample, this clonotype was seen a few times. Its antigen target is currently unknown. The sample holds no much larger clone one base away, and base qualities are not on file. Donors were a few dozen systemically healthy Caucasian individuals from Russia aged roughly 6 to 100 years. Approximately 11 milliliters of peripheral blood were drawn from each donor into EDTA-treated Vacutainer tubes. Ficoll-Paque density-gradient centrifugation was used to isolate PBMCs, with at least 7 million per sample. Trizol reagent was used to extract total RNA from PBMCs, with at least 5 micrograms per sample. The percentages of naive CD45RAhigh/CD27high T cells were determined by flow cytometry on a PBMC aliquot from every donor. The research as a whole found: The CMV infection status of donors was not known, potentially confounding age-related changes in expanded clonotypes. Since profiling was done on bulk unsorted PBMCs, naive and antigen-experienced compartments could not be conclusively compared. There was a strong correlation between observed TCR beta diversity and the percentage of naive T cells measured by flow cytometry. Estimates of total diversity based on one million sequenced T cells were regarded as lower bounds and as underestimates. Compared with the aged group, the long-lived group had more naive CD4+ T cells, fewer expanded clones and increased TCR diversity, a pattern suggesting age selection. As age increased, observed TCR beta diversity per million T cells dropped in a roughly linear way, and a significant reduction was already evident by age about 36.

This TCR was recovered from a human donor in good health. The chain uses TRBV20-1 and TRBJ1-2; 7 central nucleotides agree with TRBD1. The sequenced sample consisted of blood. The CDR3 protein: CSGNPLQGNYGYTF. The bases read TGCAGCGGGAACCCTCTACAGGGGAACTATGGCTACACCTTC.